The rows below give T cell receptor beta chains drawn from one sample of a study of technical replicates of blood from a handful of donors. Libraries were prepared by immunoSEQ multiplex PCR; TCRdb keeps only in-frame clonotypes and omits some of them. The sample lists approximately 81,000 clones, approximately 94% occurring once. Sequenced material: T cells isolated from PBMCs. These receptors came from a human donor in good health. Both conserved end residues are trimmed from each CDR3. A D gene is named only where the DNA matches it firmly.

v_gene	j_gene	d_gene	CDR3aa
TRBV7-2	TRBJ1-2	TRBD1	ARGQGWDGYT
TRBV7-2	TRBJ2-1	NA	ASSFMIAPNNEQF
TRBV11-3	TRBJ1-4	NA	ASSLDSENEKLF
TRBV19	TRBJ2-1	TRBD1	ASSEPGQGFNEQF
TRBV19	TRBJ2-7	NA	ASSKQGSSYEQY
TRBV13	TRBJ1-2	NA	ASSLGRTDGYT
TRBV7-2	TRBJ2-5	TRBD1	ASSRGDRVGETQY
TRBV7-8	TRBJ2-7	NA	ASSQDGGQNSYEQY
TRBV30	TRBJ2-1	NA	ASRPGGDEQF
TRBV5-1	TRBJ2-4	NA	ASSLDAPPGIQY
TRBV5-1	TRBJ2-3	NA	ASSVGGGTDTQY
TRBV28	TRBJ1-2	NA	ASSFGQGRGYT
TRBV6-5	TRBJ1-2	TRBD1	ASSPGQGNYGYT
TRBV27	TRBJ2-1	TRBD2	ECRREGLNEQF
TRBV6-4	TRBJ1-1	NA	ASSVQIGYPEAF
TRBV11-3	TRBJ2-7	TRBD1	ASSLDQLGQASYEQY
TRBV27	TRBJ2-1	TRBD1	ASGLPGQEIYNEQF
TRBV7-2	TRBJ1-1	TRBD1	ASSLRTGAEMNTEAF
TRBV9	TRBJ2-3	NA	ASSAEAGGDTQY
TRBV27	TRBJ2-7	TRBD1	ATGQGAKYEQY
TRBV28	TRBJ1-1	NA	ASSLDPLQGHTEAF
TRBV11-2	TRBJ2-5	NA	ASSLDYGGTQY
TRBV7-9	TRBJ2-7	NA	ASSPNYEQY
TRBV5-1	TRBJ2-1	TRBD2	ASSSGSRGF
TRBV19	TRBJ1-1	NA	ASSPRTGDTEAF
TRBV4-1	TRBJ2-3	NA	ASSQPIVSNTQY
TRBV2	TRBJ2-6	NA	ASSEQGGANVLT
TRBV30	TRBJ2-5	NA	AWGDRGQYQETQY
TRBV28	TRBJ2-5	TRBD2	ASSLRGETQY
TRBV18	TRBJ2-2	NA	ASSPRAESTGELF
TRBV4-1	TRBJ2-7	TRBD2	ASSQGGDYYEQY
TRBV6-5	TRBJ2-3	NA	ASSYSTRLAPATQY
TRBV30	TRBJ2-7	NA	AWNTPGSSYEQY
TRBV27	TRBJ2-7	NA	ASSLTPGTSYEQY